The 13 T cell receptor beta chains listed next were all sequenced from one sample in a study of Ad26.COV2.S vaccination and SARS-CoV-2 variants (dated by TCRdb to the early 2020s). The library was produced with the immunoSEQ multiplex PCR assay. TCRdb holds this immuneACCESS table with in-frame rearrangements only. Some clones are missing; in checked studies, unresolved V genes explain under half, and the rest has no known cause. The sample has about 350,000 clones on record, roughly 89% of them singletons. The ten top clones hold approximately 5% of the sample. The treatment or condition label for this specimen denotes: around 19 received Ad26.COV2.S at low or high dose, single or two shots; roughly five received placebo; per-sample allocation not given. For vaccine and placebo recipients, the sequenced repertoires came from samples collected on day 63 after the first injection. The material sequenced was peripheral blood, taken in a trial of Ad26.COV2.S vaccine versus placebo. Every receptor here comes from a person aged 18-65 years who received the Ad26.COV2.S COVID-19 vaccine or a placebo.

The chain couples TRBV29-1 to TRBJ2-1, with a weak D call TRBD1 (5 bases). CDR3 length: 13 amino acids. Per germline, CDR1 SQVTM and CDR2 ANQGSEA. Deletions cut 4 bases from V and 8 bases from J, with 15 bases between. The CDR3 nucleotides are TGCAGCGTTGCATGGACACAGCTCGATGAGCAGTTCTTC. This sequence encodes CSVAWTQLDEQFF.

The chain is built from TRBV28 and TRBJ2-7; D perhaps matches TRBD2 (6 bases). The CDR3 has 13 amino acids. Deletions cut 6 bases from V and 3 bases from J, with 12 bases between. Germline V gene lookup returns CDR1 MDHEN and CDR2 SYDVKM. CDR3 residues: CASRNSGDYEQYF. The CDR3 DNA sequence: TGTGCCAGCAGAAATTCGGGGGACTACGAGCAGTACTTC.

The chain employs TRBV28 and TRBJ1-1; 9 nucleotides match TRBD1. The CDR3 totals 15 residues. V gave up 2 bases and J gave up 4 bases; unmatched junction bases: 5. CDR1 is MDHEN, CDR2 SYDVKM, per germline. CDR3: CASSLGTGRGTEAFF. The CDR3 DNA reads TGTGCCAGCAGTTTAGGGACAGGGAGGGGCACTGAAGCTTTCTTT.

DNA of the CDR3: TGTGCCACACAGGGGGCCGACCCGTCGAACACCGGGGAGCTGTTTTTT. It is translated as CATQGADPSNTGELFF. This chain links TRBV24-1 with TRBJ2-2; TRBD1 agrees at 9 bases. Germline V gives CDR1 KGHDR, CDR2 SFDVKD. J gave up 0 bases and V 10 bases, and 8 bases lay outside the gene matches. This CDR3 has 16 residues.

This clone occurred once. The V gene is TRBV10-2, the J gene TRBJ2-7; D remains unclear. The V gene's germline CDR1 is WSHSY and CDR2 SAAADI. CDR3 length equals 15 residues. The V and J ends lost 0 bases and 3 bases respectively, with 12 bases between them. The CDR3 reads CASSESFSGYYEQYF. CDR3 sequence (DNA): TGCGCCAGCAGTGAGTCTTTTAGTGGGTACTACGAGCAGTACTTC.

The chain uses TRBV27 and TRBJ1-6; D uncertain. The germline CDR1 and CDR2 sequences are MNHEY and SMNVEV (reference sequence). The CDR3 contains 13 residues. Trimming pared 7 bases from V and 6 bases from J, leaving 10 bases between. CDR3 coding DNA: TGTGCCAGCACCTGGGGAGGTAATTCACCCCTCCACTTT. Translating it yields CASTWGGNSPLHF.

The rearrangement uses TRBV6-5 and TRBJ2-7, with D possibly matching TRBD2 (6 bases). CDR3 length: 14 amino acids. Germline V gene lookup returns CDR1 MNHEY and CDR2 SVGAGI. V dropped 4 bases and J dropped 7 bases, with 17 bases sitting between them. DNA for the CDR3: TGTGCCAGCAGTTCTCGGGACTGGGGGTGGGAGCAGTACTTC. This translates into CASSSRDWGWEQYF.

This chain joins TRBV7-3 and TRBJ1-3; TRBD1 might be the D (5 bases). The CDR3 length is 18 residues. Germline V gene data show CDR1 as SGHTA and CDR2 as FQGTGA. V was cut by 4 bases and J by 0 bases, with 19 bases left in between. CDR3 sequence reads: CASSYSVGAGSSGNTIYF. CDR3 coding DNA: TGTGCCAGCAGCTATTCCGTCGGGGCAGGGTCCTCTGGAAACACCATATATTTT.

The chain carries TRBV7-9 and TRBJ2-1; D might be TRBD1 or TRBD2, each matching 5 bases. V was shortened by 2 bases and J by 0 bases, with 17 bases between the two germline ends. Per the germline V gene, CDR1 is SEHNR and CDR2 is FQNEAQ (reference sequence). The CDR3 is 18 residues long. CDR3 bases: TGTGCCAGCAGCTTATTCCCGAGGGGCACCAACTCCTACAATGAGCAGTTCTTC. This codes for CASSLFPRGTNSYNEQFF.

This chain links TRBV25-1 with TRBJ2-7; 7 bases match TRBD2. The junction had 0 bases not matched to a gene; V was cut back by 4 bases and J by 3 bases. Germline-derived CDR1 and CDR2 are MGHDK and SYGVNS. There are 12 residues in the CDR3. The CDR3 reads CASSASGYEQYF. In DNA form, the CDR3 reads TGTGCCAGCAGTGCTAGCGGCTACGAGCAGTACTTC.

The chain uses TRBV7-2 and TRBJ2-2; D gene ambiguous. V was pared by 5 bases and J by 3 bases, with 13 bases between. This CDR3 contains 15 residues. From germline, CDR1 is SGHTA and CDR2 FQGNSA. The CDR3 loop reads CASSVQVQDTGELFF. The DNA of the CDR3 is TGTGCCAGCAGCGTTCAGGTGCAGGACACCGGGGAGCTGTTTTTT.

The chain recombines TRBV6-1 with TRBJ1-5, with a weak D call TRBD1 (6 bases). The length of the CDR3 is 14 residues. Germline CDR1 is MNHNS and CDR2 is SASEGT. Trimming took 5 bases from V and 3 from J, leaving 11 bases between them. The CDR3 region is CASSPQGHNQPQHF. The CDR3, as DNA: TGTGCCAGCAGTCCGCAGGGGCACAATCAGCCCCAGCATTTT.

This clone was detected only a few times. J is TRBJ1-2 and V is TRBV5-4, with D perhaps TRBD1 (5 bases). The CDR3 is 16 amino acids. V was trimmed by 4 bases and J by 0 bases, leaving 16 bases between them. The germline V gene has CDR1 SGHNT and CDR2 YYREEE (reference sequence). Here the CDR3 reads CASSRKDSPSNYGYTF. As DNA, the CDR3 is TGTGCCAGCAGCCGAAAAGACAGTCCCTCTAACTATGGCTACACCTTC.